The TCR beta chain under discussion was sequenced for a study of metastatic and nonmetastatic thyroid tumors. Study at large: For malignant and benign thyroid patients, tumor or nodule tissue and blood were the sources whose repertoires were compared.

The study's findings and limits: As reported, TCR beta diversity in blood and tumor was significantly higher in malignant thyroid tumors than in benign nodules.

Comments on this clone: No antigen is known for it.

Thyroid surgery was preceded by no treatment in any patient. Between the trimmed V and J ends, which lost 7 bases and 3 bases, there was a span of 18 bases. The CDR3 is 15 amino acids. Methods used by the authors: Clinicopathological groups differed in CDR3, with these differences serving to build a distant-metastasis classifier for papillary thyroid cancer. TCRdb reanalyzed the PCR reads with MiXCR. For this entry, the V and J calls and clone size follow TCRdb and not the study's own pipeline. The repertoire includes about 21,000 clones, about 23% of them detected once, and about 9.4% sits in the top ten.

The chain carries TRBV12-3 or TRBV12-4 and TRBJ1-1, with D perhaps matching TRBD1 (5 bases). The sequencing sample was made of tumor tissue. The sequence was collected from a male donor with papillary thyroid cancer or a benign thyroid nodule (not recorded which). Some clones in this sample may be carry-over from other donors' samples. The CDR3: CASTSIRRGHTEAFF. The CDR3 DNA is TGTGCCAGCACCTCCATCCGCCGGGGCCACACTGAAGCTTTCTTT.